This T cell receptor (beta chain) was obtained from a study of blood T cell repertoires in COVID-19. The data were produced by immunoSEQ multiplex PCR, yet TCRdb's version contains in-frame clones alone and is incomplete. Of about 74,000 clones listed, approximately 80% were seen once; the top ten hold less than 20%. CDR1 and CDR2 (germline): SGHNT, YYREEE (reference sequence). The V end lost 3 bases, the J end lost 4 bases, and 17 bases lay between the germline ends. The CDR3 has 16 residues. The chain uses TRBV5-4 and TRBJ1-3; TRBD1 is a possible D gene (6 bases). This TCR derives from a human donor in a cohort sampled during active COVID-19. The specimen sequenced was peripheral blood. The CDR3, as DNA: TGTGCCAGCAGCTACCGGGGGGGGCGGTACGGAAACACCATATATTTT. Translation gives CASSYRGGRYGNTIYF.